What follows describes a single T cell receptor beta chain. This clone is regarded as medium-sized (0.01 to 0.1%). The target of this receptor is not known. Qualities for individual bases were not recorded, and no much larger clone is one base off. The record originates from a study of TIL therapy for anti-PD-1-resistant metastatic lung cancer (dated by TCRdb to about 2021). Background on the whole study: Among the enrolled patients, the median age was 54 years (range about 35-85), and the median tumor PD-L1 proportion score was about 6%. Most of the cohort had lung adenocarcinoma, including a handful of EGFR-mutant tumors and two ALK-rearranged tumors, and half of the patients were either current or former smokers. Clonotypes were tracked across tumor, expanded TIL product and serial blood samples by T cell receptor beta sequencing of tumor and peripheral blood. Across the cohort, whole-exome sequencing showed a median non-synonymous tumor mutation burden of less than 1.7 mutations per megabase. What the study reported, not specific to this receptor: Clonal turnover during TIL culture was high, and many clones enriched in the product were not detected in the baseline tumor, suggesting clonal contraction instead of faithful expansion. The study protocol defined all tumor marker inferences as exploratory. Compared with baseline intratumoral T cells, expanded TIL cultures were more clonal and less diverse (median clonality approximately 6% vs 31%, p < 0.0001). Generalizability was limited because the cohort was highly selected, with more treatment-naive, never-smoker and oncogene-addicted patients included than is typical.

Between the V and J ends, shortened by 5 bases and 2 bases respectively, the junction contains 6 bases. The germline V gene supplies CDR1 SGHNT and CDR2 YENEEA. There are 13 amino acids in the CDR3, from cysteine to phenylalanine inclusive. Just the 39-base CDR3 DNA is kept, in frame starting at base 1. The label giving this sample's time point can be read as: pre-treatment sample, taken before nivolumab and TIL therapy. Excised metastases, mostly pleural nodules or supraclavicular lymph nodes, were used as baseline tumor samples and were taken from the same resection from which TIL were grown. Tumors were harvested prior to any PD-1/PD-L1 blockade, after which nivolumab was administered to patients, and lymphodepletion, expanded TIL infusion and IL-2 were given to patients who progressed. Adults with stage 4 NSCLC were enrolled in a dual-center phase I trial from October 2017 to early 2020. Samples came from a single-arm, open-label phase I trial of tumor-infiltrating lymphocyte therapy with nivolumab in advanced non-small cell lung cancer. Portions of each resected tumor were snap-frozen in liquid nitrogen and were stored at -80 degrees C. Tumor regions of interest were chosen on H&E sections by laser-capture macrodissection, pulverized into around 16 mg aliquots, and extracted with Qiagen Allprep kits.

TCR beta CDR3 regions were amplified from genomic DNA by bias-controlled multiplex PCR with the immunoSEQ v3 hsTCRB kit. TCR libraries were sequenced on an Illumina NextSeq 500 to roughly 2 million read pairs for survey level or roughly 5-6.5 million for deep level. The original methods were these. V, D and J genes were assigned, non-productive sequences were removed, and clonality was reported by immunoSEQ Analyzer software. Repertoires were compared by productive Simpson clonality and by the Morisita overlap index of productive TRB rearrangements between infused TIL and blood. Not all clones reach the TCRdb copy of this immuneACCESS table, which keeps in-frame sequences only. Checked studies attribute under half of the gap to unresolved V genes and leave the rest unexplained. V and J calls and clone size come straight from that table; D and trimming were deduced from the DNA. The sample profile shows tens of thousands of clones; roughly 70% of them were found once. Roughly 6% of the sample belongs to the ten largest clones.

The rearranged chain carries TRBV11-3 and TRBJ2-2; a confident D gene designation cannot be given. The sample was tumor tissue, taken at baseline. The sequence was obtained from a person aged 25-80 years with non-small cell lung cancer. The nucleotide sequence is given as TGTGCCAGCAGCCCTAGAAACACCGGGGAGCTGTTTTTT. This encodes CASSPRNTGELFF.